Listed below are T cell receptor beta chains from one sample, sequenced in a study of OX40 agonist ivuxolimab in advanced cancers. TCRdb's copy holds only in-frame clones and misses some; the assay was immunoSEQ multiplex PCR. The table includes 47,000 or so clones, 70% to 90% detected once. Sequences were derived from CD4+ or CD8+ T cells sorted from blood, sampled in a trial of the OX40 agonist ivuxolimab. Source of these receptors: an adult with an advanced solid tumor such as melanoma, head and neck, liver or kidney cancer. The CDR3 runs from the conserved cysteine through the conserved F or W. D genes are given only for firm matches. Not every row has a clone size; where given, it reads once, few, many or a size class.

j_call: TRBJ1-1
clone_size: .
v_call: TRBV4-1
d_call: .
cdr3_aa: CASSQRGGTEAFF
cdr3_nt: TGCGCCAGCAGCCAGAGGGGGGGCACTGAAGCTTTCTTT

j_call: TRBJ2-3
clone_size: .
v_call: TRBV2
d_call: TRBD2
cdr3_aa: CASSDLTSGGTDTQYF
cdr3_nt: TGTGCCAGCAGCGACCTGACTAGCGGGGGCACAGATACGCAGTATTTT

j_call: TRBJ2-7
clone_size: .
v_call: TRBV14
d_call: .
cdr3_aa: CASSQFGQLYEQYF
cdr3_nt: TGTGCCAGCAGCCAGTTTGGGCAGCTCTACGAGCAGTACTTC

j_call: TRBJ1-2
clone_size: .
v_call: TRBV9
d_call: .
cdr3_aa: CASSVGREGGYTF
cdr3_nt: TGTGCCAGCAGCGTCGGCAGGGAAGGCGGCTACACCTTC

j_call: TRBJ1-1
clone_size: .
v_call: TRBV10-3
d_call: .
cdr3_aa: CAISEQWEGVPAFF
cdr3_nt: TGTGCCATCAGTGAACAGTGGGAGGGGGTGCCTGCTTTCTTT

j_call: TRBJ1-1
clone_size: .
v_call: TRBV29-1
d_call: .
cdr3_aa: CSVEGQNTEAFF
cdr3_nt: TGCAGCGTTGAGGGCCAGAACACTGAAGCTTTCTTT

j_call: TRBJ2-5
clone_size: .
v_call: TRBV6-5
d_call: TRBD2
cdr3_aa: CASSKLAAQETQYF
cdr3_nt: TGTGCCAGCAGTAAACTAGCGGCCCAAGAGACCCAGTACTTC

j_call: TRBJ2-1
clone_size: .
v_call: TRBV11-2
d_call: .
cdr3_aa: CASSWTDNEQFF
cdr3_nt: TGTGCCAGCAGCTGGACCGACAATGAGCAGTTCTTC

j_call: TRBJ2-1
clone_size: .
v_call: TRBV4-3
d_call: .
cdr3_aa: CASSQVTPPGTHGGEQFF
cdr3_nt: TGCGCCAGCAGCCAAGTTACACCACCAGGAACCCACGGGGGTGAGCAGTTCTTC

j_call: TRBJ1-2
clone_size: .
v_call: TRBV28
d_call: .
cdr3_aa: CASPGSPGLGNYGYTF
cdr3_nt: TGTGCCAGTCCAGGGTCTCCGGGACTGGGTAACTATGGCTACACCTTC

j_call: TRBJ2-7
clone_size: .
v_call: TRBV27
d_call: TRBD1
cdr3_aa: CASSPVLGTGPEQYF
cdr3_nt: TGTGCCAGCAGTCCCGTTTTGGGGACAGGCCCCGAGCAGTACTTC

j_call: TRBJ2-1
clone_size: .
v_call: TRBV7-9
d_call: TRBD2
cdr3_aa: CASISGNNEQFF
cdr3_nt: TGTGCCAGTATTAGCGGGAACAATGAGCAGTTCTTC

j_call: TRBJ1-4
clone_size: .
v_call: TRBV28
d_call: .
cdr3_aa: CASSFGPAVVEEKLFF
cdr3_nt: TGTGCCAGCAGTTTCGGTCCAGCAGTGGTAGAGGAAAAACTGTTTTTT

j_call: TRBJ2-2
clone_size: .
v_call: TRBV7-2
d_call: TRBD2
cdr3_aa: CASSLGVAGGPSGLFF
cdr3_nt: TGTGCCAGCAGCTTAGGGGTAGCGGGGGGGCCGAGTGGGCTGTTTTTT

j_call: TRBJ2-3
clone_size: .
v_call: TRBV7-3
d_call: TRBD2
cdr3_aa: CASSLVAGGTDTQYF
cdr3_nt: TGTGCCAGCAGCTTAGTAGCGGGGGGAACAGATACGCAGTATTTT

j_call: TRBJ1-1
clone_size: .
v_call: TRBV27
d_call: .
cdr3_aa: CASSLAAAYEAFF
cdr3_nt: TGTGCCAGCAGTTTAGCAGCCGCCTATGAAGCTTTCTTT

j_call: TRBJ1-1
clone_size: .
v_call: TRBV6-5
d_call: .
cdr3_aa: CASSYAPVGNEAFF
cdr3_nt: TGTGCCAGCAGTTACGCCCCCGTCGGGAATGAAGCTTTCTTT

j_call: TRBJ1-2
clone_size: .
v_call: TRBV29-1
d_call: .
cdr3_aa: CSVDREGDYGYTF
cdr3_nt: TGCAGCGTTGATCGGGAGGGCGACTATGGCTACACCTTC

j_call: TRBJ1-2
clone_size: few
v_call: TRBV28
d_call: TRBD1
cdr3_aa: CASREPGQGRDGYTF
cdr3_nt: TGTGCCAGCAGGGAACCGGGACAGGGTAGGGATGGCTACACCTTC

j_call: TRBJ2-7
clone_size: .
v_call: TRBV4-3
d_call: TRBD2
cdr3_aa: CANSQEGTSGAFQYF
cdr3_nt: TGCGCCAACAGCCAAGAAGGGACTAGCGGTGCCTTTCAGTACTTC

j_call: TRBJ2-7
clone_size: .
v_call: TRBV4-1
d_call: .
cdr3_aa: CASSPRDNGAYEQYF
cdr3_nt: TGCGCCAGCAGCCCGAGGGACAACGGAGCCTACGAGCAGTACTTC

j_call: TRBJ2-1
clone_size: .
v_call: TRBV6-5
d_call: .
cdr3_aa: CASSPGTSPYNEQFF
cdr3_nt: TGTGCCAGCAGCCCCGGGACGTCTCCCTACAATGAGCAGTTCTTC

j_call: TRBJ1-2
clone_size: .
v_call: TRBV7-9
d_call: TRBD1
cdr3_aa: CASSPDRDNHGYTF
cdr3_nt: TGTGCCAGCAGCCCAGACAGGGATAATCATGGCTACACCTTC

j_call: TRBJ1-5
clone_size: .
v_call: TRBV19
d_call: .
cdr3_aa: CASSMGLGDLVNQPQHF
cdr3_nt: TGTGCCAGTAGTATGGGCCTTGGGGACTTAGTCAATCAGCCCCAGCATTTT

j_call: TRBJ1-1
clone_size: .
v_call: TRBV13
d_call: .
cdr3_aa: CASSLGQVEAFF
cdr3_nt: TGTGCCAGCAGCTTAGGGCAGGTTGAAGCTTTCTTT

j_call: TRBJ2-7
clone_size: once
v_call: TRBV9
d_call: .
cdr3_aa: CASNPGADYYEQYF
cdr3_nt: TGTGCCAGCAACCCAGGGGCCGATTACTACGAGCAGTACTTC

j_call: TRBJ1-1
clone_size: .
v_call: TRBV28
d_call: .
cdr3_aa: CASSLGRNTEAFF
cdr3_nt: TGTGCCAGCAGTTTGGGACGGAACACTGAAGCTTTCTTT

j_call: TRBJ2-5
clone_size: once
v_call: TRBV7-6
d_call: .
cdr3_aa: CASSRGETQYF
cdr3_nt: TGTGCCAGCAGCCGGGGGGAGACCCAGTACTTC

j_call: TRBJ1-2
clone_size: medium-sized
v_call: TRBV7-6
d_call: .
cdr3_aa: CASSLGRGWYGYTF
cdr3_nt: TGTGCCAGCAGCCTGGGTAGGGGTTGGTATGGCTACACCTTC

j_call: TRBJ2-2
clone_size: .
v_call: TRBV30
d_call: .
cdr3_aa: CAWSLGGELFF
cdr3_nt: TGTGCCTGGAGTCTAGGGGGGGAGCTGTTTTTT

j_call: TRBJ2-1
clone_size: .
v_call: TRBV28
d_call: TRBD2
cdr3_aa: CASSPLPGGMNEQFF
cdr3_nt: TGTGCCAGCAGCCCCCTCCCGGGGGGTATGAATGAGCAGTTCTTC

j_call: TRBJ1-2
clone_size: few
v_call: TRBV6-5
d_call: .
cdr3_aa: CASSTYGTVGYTF
cdr3_nt: TGTGCCAGCAGTACCTACGGGACGGTTGGCTACACCTTC

j_call: TRBJ2-3
clone_size: .
v_call: TRBV7-8
d_call: .
cdr3_aa: CASKTTDTQYF
cdr3_nt: TGTGCCAGTAAAACGACAGATACGCAGTATTTT

j_call: TRBJ2-5
clone_size: .
v_call: TRBV2
d_call: .
cdr3_aa: CASSDLRAGAHQETQYF
cdr3_nt: TGTGCCAGCAGTGATCTGAGGGCGGGGGCCCACCAAGAGACCCAGTACTTC

j_call: TRBJ2-2
clone_size: .
v_call: TRBV9
d_call: .
cdr3_aa: CASSDFDLNTGELFF
cdr3_nt: TGTGCCAGCAGCGATTTCGACTTGAACACCGGGGAGCTGTTTTTT

j_call: TRBJ2-3
clone_size: .
v_call: TRBV27
d_call: TRBD2
cdr3_aa: CASSLGLAGADTQYF
cdr3_nt: TGTGCCAGCAGTTTAGGGCTAGCGGGTGCAGATACGCAGTATTTT

j_call: TRBJ2-1
clone_size: .
v_call: TRBV28
d_call: .
cdr3_aa: CASSFPLGRSHYNEQFF
cdr3_nt: TGTGCCAGCAGTTTTCCGCTGGGCAGGTCACATTACAATGAGCAGTTCTTC

j_call: TRBJ2-7
clone_size: .
v_call: TRBV27
d_call: .
cdr3_aa: CASSSGITYEQYF
cdr3_nt: TGTGCCAGCAGTTCAGGGATTACCTACGAGCAGTACTTC

j_call: TRBJ2-7
clone_size: .
v_call: TRBV4-3
d_call: TRBD1
cdr3_aa: CASSQAGTDYEQYF
cdr3_nt: TGCGCCAGCAGCCAAGCCGGGACAGATTACGAGCAGTACTTC

j_call: TRBJ2-7
clone_size: .
v_call: TRBV9
d_call: .
cdr3_aa: CASSGTGTSPYEQYF
cdr3_nt: TGTGCCAGCAGCGGCACCGGGACCTCGCCCTACGAGCAGTACTTC